This is a list of T cell receptor beta chains from one sample in a study of CD8 T cells in ankylosing spondylitis. TCRdb fed the 5' RACE reads into MiXCR, producing one record per CDR3 protein. The table lists about 480,000 distinct CDR3 sequences, roughly 15% of them singletons, with over 0.9% in the top ten. Sequenced sample: blood, either unsorted or a sorted T cell fraction (not recorded which). The receptor set was obtained from a male donor with ankylosing spondylitis. CDR3s include the opening cysteine and the closing phenylalanine or tryptophan. The order of the fields is clone size, J gene, V gene, D gene, CDR3 DNA, CDR3 protein. The D gene is left open where the match is weak. Clone size is given for some rows only: seen once, a few or many times, or a class if the clone is expanded.

. TRBJ2-7 TRBV11-2 . TGTGCCAGCGGCCGTAACTCCTACGAGCAGTACTTC CASGRNSYEQYF
. TRBJ2-5 TRBV5-1 TRBD1 TGCGCCAGCAGCACCCCGGGACAGGGGAAGAGGGAGACCCAGTACTTC CASSTPGQGKRETQYF
few TRBJ1-3 TRBV25-1 . TGTGCCAGCAGTGATAAGGCAGGCGGCGGTGGAAACACCATATATTTT CASSDKAGGGGNTIYF
many TRBJ2-3 TRBV10-3 TRBD2 TGTGCCATCCGGCCAGCGGGGCGCACAGATACGCAGTATTTT CAIRPAGRTDTQYF
. TRBJ2-4 TRBV20-1 . TGCAGTGCTCTTGGAGAAAACATTCAGTACTTC CSALGENIQYF
. TRBJ1-4 TRBV7-2 . TGTGCCAGCAGCTCCATAGCGGGGTTGCGCGAAAAACTGTTTTTT CASSSIAGLREKLFF
few TRBJ1-4 TRBV5-1 . TGCGCCAGTGGGCCGGGGGCGCACCGGAATGAAAAACTGTTTTTT CASGPGAHRNEKLFF
many TRBJ1-5 TRBV20-1 . TGCAGTGCTAGTACTCCTGGGGGGCAGCCCCAGCATTTT CSASTPGGQPQHF
. TRBJ2-2 TRBV12-3/TRBV12-4 . TGTGCCAGGGGGGAGGTCGGGGCAGACCGAAACACCGGGGAGCTGTTTTTT CARGEVGADRNTGELFF
. TRBJ2-1 TRBV6-5 TRBD2 TGTGCCAGCAGTTACACAAGCGGGGCCCGGGTGAATGAGCAGTTCTTC CASSYTSGARVNEQFF
few TRBJ2-7 TRBV4-3 TRBD2 TGCGCCAGCAGCCAAGATGGGCTAGCGGGATGTACCTACGAGCAGTACTTC CASSQDGLAGCTYEQYF
few TRBJ1-5 TRBV12-3/TRBV12-4 TRBD1 TGTGCCAGCAGTCTCGCCCCAGGGGGAACTGGTCAGCCCCAGCATTTT CASSLAPGGTGQPQHF
few TRBJ2-4 TRBV20-1 . TGCAGTGCTAGAGATCACATGGGGGCCAAAAACATTCAGTACTTC CSARDHMGAKNIQYF
. TRBJ1-5 TRBV4-1 TRBD1 TGCGCCAGCAGCCAAGATCTCCGGACAGGCTATAGCAATCAGCCCCAGCATTTT CASSQDLRTGYSNQPQHF
few TRBJ2-3 TRBV12-3/TRBV12-4 . TGTGCCAGCAGCCTCGGGACTGGCGATCGGGATACGCAGTATTTT CASSLGTGDRDTQYF
. TRBJ1-1 TRBV30 . TGTGCCTGGAGCCGTGTCAGGGTGAACACTGAAGCTTTCTTT CAWSRVRVNTEAFF
. TRBJ2-1 TRBV20-1 TRBD2 TGCAGTGCTAGAGATCGGATGAGTAGCGGGAGGGCCGGAAATGAGCAGTTCTTC CSARDRMSSGRAGNEQFF
few TRBJ1-1 TRBV7-9 . TGTGCCAGCAGCTTAGAGGAGGCGGGGAACACTGAAGCTTTCTTT CASSLEEAGNTEAFF
. TRBJ1-4 TRBV7-2 . TGTGCCAGCGGACTACTAGGACGGCCGAATGAAAAACTGTTTTTT CASGLLGRPNEKLFF
. TRBJ1-2 TRBV5-1 . TGCGCCAGCAGCTTCGGTGTAGGGACCGAGCATGGCTACACCTTC CASSFGVGTEHGYTF
. TRBJ2-5 TRBV7-2 . TGTGCCAGCAGCAAACAGGGACGGGCAAAAGAGACCCAGCACTTC CASSKQGRAKETQHF
few TRBJ2-1 TRBV4-3 TRBD2 TGCGCCAGCAGCCAAGATGGGGGGGTCGGGTTTGAGCAGTTCTTC CASSQDGGVGFEQFF
. TRBJ2-2 TRBV20-1 TRBD1 TGCAGTGGTCGGACAGGGAACACCGGGGAGCTGTTTTTT CSGRTGNTGELFF
few TRBJ2-3 TRBV5-1 . TGCGCCAGCAGCTTTTCACCCGAGCGCCAACTGCAGTATTTT CASSFSPERQLQYF
. TRBJ2-3 TRBV19 TRBD2 TGTGCCAGTAGTATCCGGCTAGCGGGGGGGTTCACAGATACGCAGTATTTT CASSIRLAGGFTDTQYF
. TRBJ2-1 TRBV6-5 . TGTGCCAGCAGGAGGGCCAATGAGCAGTTCTTC CASRRANEQFF
few TRBJ2-3 TRBV20-1 . TGCAGTGCTGGGAGGACTACCATCACAGATACGCAGTATTTT CSAGRTTITDTQYF
few TRBJ1-6 TRBV5-6 . TGTGCCAGCAGCTTGGCCGTTGGACGGAAGAATTCACCCCTCCACTTT CASSLAVGRKNSPLHF
. TRBJ2-5 TRBV3-1 TRBD1 TGTGCCAGCAGGTACGACGGACAGGGATTGGAGACCCAGTACTTC CASRYDGQGLETQYF
. TRBJ2-7 TRBV6-1 . TGTGCCAGCAGTGAAAATCGCAGGGCCTACGAGCAGTACTTC CASSENRRAYEQYF
few TRBJ1-1 TRBV11-2 . TGTGCCAGCAGCTACAACAGGCGAGGGAACACTGAAGCTTTCTTT CASSYNRRGNTEAFF
few TRBJ1-1 TRBV7-9 TRBD1 TGTGCCAGCAGCTCATGGGACAGGGGGTTATCTGAAGCTTTCTTT CASSSWDRGLSEAFF
. TRBJ2-1 TRBV18 TRBD2 TGTGCCAGCTCATCTGGACTAGCGGGTTTGTACAATGAGCAGTTCTTC CASSSGLAGLYNEQFF
. TRBJ1-1 TRBV7-2 . TGTGCCAGCAGCCGCCTGAAGAACACTGAAGCTTTCTTT CASSRLKNTEAFF
few TRBJ2-2 TRBV6-1 TRBD2 TGTGCCAGCAGCCACACTAGCGGGACTCACACCGGGGAGCTGTTTTTT CASSHTSGTHTGELFF
. TRBJ2-2 TRBV7-9 . TGTGCCAGCAGCTTAGAGCTAGCGCACGGGGAGCTGTTTTTT CASSLELAHGELFF
. TRBJ2-7 TRBV7-9 . TGTGCCAGCAGCTTAGACAGGGCGGCGGACGAGCAGTACTTC CASSLDRAADEQYF
few TRBJ2-1 TRBV19 TRBD2 TGTGCCAGTAGTTACCGCCTGACTAGCGGGGGTATCCATGAGCAGTTCTTC CASSYRLTSGGIHEQFF
. TRBJ1-1 TRBV15 . TGTGCCACCAGCAGAGATTCGAGCACTGAAGCTTTCTTT CATSRDSSTEAFF
. TRBJ1-2 TRBV13 . TGTGCCAGCAGCTTCCCGGAGGGAAATGGCTACACCTTC CASSFPEGNGYTF
. TRBJ1-2 TRBV11-2 . TGTGCCAGCAGCTCCTCAGGCGGCTATGGCTACACCTTC CASSSSGGYGYTF
many TRBJ2-1 TRBV20-1 TRBD2 TGCAGTGCTAGAGAAGGCGCGGGGGGCGGGTCCTACAATGAGCAGTTCTTC CSAREGAGGGSYNEQFF
few TRBJ2-7 TRBV15 . TGTGCCACCAGCAGAACCGGGCCCGCGACTTACGAGCAGTACTTC CATSRTGPATYEQYF
. TRBJ2-7 TRBV3-1 TRBD2 TGTGCCAGCAGCCAACTAGCGGGTAACGAGCAGTACTTC CASSQLAGNEQYF
few TRBJ1-1 TRBV6-5 TRBD1 TGTGCCAGCAGTTACCGACAGGGAGGATCTTGGGTTGAAGCTTTCTTT CASSYRQGGSWVEAFF
once TRBJ2-1 TRBV7-2 TRBD2 TGTGCCAGCACCCAAGGGACTAGCAGTTACAATGAGCAGTTCTTC CASTQGTSSYNEQFF
. TRBJ1-1 TRBV5-6 . TGTGCCAGCAGCCCCAACATTCTGAGAAACACTGAAGCTTTCTTT CASSPNILRNTEAFF
few TRBJ2-6 TRBV7-3 . TGTGCCAGCAGCTTAGGCCAGGCTGGGGCCAACGTCCTGACTTTC CASSLGQAGANVLTF
. TRBJ2-7 TRBV6-1 TRBD2 TGTGCCAGCGGGGAGCGGGAGGTGTCCTACGAGCAGTACTTC CASGEREVSYEQYF
. TRBJ2-2 TRBV5-1 . TGCGCCAGCAGCTTGTCTACGGGGCTAACCCACACCGGGGAGCTGTTTTTT CASSLSTGLTHTGELFF
few TRBJ2-4 TRBV10-2 . TGCGCCAGCAGTGAGAAAAACATTCAGTACTTC CASSEKNIQYF
once TRBJ1-1 TRBV6-1 TRBD1 TGTGCCGGGGGACAGGGGGCACGGATGAGGACTGAAGCTTTCTTT CAGGQGARMRTEAFF
. TRBJ2-7 TRBV7-8 . TGTGCCAGCAGCCTCCAGGCAACAGCCTACGAGCAGTACTTC CASSLQATAYEQYF
few TRBJ2-7 TRBV6-2/TRBV6-3 TRBD2 TGTGCCAGCAGTTCCCGTCTAGCGGCCGACTACGAGCAGTACTTC CASSSRLAADYEQYF
few TRBJ2-1 TRBV5-1 TRBD2 TGCGCCAGCAGCCCGACTAGCGGGAGCGAGCAGTTCTTC CASSPTSGSEQFF
many TRBJ2-2 TRBV12-3/TRBV12-4 . TGTGCCAGCAGCCCACTTGGGGGCGGGGAGCTGTTTTTT CASSPLGGGELFF